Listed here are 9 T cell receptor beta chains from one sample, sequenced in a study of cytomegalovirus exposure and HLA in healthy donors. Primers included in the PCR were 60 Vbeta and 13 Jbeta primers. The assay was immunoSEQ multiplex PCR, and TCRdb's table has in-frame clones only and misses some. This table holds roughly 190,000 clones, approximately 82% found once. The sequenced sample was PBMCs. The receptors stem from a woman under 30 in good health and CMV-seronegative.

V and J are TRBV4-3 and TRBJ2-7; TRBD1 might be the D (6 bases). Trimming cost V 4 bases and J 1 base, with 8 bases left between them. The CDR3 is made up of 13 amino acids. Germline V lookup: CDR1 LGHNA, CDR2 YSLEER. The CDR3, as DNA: TGCGCCAGCAGCCTCGGACAGTCCTACGAGCAGTACTTC. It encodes CASSLGQSYEQYF.

DNA of the CDR3: TGTGCCAGCAGTGAAAGGGGGCGTCAGCCCCAGCATTTT. Its translation is CASSERGRQPQHF. This chain connects TRBV6-1 to TRBJ1-5; 7 bases match TRBD1. CDR1 MNHNS and CDR2 SASEGT come from the germline V gene. The V and J ends lost 2 bases and 6 bases, in that order; junction bases with no gene match: 1. The CDR3 sequence is 13 residues long.

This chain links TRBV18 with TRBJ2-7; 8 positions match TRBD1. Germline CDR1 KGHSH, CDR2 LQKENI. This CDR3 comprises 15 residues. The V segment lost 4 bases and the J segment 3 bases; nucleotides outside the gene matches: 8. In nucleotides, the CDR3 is TGTGCCAGCTCACAAACAGGGGGTCATCTCTACGAGCAGTACTTC. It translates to CASSQTGGHLYEQYF.

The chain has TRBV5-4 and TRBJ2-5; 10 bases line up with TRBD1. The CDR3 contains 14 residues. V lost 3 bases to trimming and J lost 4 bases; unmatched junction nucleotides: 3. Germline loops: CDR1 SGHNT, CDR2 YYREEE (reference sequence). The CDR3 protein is CASSYDRGRETQYF. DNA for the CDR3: TGTGCCAGCAGCTACGACAGGGGGCGAGAGACCCAGTACTTC.

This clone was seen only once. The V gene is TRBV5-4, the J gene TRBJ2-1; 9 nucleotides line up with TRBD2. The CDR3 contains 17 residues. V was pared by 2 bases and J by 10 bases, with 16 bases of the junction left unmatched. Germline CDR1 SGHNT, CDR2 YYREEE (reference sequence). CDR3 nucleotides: TGTGCCAGCAGCTTCCCTAGGGGGGTAGCGGGAGCGGGGGAGCAGTTCTTC. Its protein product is CASSFPRGVAGAGEQFF.

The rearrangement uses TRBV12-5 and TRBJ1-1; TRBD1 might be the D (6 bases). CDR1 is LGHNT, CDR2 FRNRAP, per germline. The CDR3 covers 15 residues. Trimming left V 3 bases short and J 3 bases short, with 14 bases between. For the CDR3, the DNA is TGTGCTAGTGGTTTAAGCAAGGGGGTCGACACTGAAGCTTTCTTT. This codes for CASGLSKGVDTEAFF.

CDR3 residues: CASSPNVAGQNEKLFF. The CDR3 DNA follows: TGTGCCAGCAGCCCCAATGTTGCGGGTCAGAATGAAAAACTGTTTTTT. This rearrangement joins TRBV4-2 to TRBJ1-4, with D unclear. The CDR3 is 16 residues long. Per the germline V gene, CDR1 is LGHNA and CDR2 is YNFKEQ. With 4 bases removed from V and 5 bases from J, the gap between germline ends came to 17 bases.

This CDR3 is CASSYSRLQGGGYTF. The CDR3 region has the DNA TGTGCCAGCAGTTACTCGAGATTACAGGGTGGTGGCTACACCTTC. V is TRBV6-5 and J is TRBJ1-2, with D perhaps matching TRBD1 (6 bases). V was clipped by 0 bases and J by 7 bases, with 15 bases between them. This CDR3 contains 15 residues. The germline gives CDR1 MNHEY, CDR2 SVGAGI.

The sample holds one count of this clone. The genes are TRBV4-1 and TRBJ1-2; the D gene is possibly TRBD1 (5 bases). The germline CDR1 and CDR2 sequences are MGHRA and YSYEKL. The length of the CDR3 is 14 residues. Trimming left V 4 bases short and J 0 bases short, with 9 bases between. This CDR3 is CASSPSTANYGYTF. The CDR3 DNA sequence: TGCGCCAGCAGCCCTTCGACAGCTAACTATGGCTACACCTTC.